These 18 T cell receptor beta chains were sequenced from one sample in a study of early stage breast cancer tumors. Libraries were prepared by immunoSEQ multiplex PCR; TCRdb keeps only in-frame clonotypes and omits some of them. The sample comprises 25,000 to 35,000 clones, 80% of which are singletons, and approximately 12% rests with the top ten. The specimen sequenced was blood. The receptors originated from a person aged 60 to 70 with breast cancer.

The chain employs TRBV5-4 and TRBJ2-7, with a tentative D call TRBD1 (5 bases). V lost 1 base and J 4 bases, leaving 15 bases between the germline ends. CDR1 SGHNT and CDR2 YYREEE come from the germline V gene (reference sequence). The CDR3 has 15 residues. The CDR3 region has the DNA TGTGCCAGCAGCTTGTCAGGTCCAGGGAATTACGAGCAGTACTTC. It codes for CASSLSGPGNYEQYF. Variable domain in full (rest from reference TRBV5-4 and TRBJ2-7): ETGVTQSPTHLIKTRGQQVTLRCSSQSGHNTVSWYQQALGQGPQFIFQYYREEENGRGNFPPRFSGLQFPNYSSELNVNALELDDSALYLCASSLSGPGNYEQYFGPGTRLTVT.

CDR3 loop: CASGPGQGDTGELFF. CDR3 nucleotides: TGTGCTAGTGGTCCCGGACAGGGTGATACCGGGGAGCTGTTTTTT. The V call is TRBV12-5, the J call TRBJ2-2; 8 bases line up with TRBD1. Germline V gene data show CDR1 as LGHNT and CDR2 as FRNRAP. J lost 5 bases, V lost 5 bases, and 7 bases had no gene match. The CDR3 sequence is 15 residues long.

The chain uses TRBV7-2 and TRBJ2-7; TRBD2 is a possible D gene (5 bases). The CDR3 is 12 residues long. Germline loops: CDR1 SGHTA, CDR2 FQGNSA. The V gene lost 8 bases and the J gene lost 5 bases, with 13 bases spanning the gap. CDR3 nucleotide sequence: TGTGCCAGCGGGAGTACGAGCCACGAGCAGTACTTC. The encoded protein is CASGSTSHEQYF.

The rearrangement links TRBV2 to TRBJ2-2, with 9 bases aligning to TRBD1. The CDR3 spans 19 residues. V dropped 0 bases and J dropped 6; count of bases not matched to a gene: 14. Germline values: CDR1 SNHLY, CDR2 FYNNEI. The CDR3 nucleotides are TGTGCCAGCAGTGAAGCGCTGGGACAGGGAAGGGTCCGGGCCGGGGAGCTGTTTTTT. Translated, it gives CASSEALGQGRVRAGELFF.

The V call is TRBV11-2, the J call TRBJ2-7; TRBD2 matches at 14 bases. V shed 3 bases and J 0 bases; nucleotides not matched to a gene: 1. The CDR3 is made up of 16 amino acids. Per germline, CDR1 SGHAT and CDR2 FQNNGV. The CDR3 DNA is TGTGCCAGCAGCTTTGGGACTAGCGGGAGCTCCTACGAGCAGTACTTC. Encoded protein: CASSFGTSGSSYEQYF.

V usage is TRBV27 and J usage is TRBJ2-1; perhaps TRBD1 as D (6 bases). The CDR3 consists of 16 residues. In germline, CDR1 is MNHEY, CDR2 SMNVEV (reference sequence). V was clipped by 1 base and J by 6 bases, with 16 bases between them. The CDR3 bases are TGTGCCAGCAGTTTATTTCAGGGGAGAGGAGGCAATGAGCAGTTCTTC. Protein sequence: CASSLFQGRGGNEQFF.

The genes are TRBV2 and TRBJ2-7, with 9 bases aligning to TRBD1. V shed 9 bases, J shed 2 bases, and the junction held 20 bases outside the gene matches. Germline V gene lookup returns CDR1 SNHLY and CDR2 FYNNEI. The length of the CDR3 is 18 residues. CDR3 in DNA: TGTGCCAGTCAGACAGGGGGTTGGTCAGCGGGGACCACCTACGAGCAGTACTTC. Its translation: CASQTGGWSAGTTYEQYF.

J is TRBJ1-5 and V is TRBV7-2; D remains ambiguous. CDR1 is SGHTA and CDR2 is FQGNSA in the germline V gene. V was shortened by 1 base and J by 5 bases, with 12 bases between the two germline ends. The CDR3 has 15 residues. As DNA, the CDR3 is TGTGCCAGCAGCTTAGATACGACTATGGATCAGCCCCAGCATTTT. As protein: CASSLDTTMDQPQHF. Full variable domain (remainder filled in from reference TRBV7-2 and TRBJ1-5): GAGVSQSPSNKVTEKGKDVELRCDPISGHTALYWYRQSLGQGLEFLIYFQGNSAPDKSGLPSDRFSAERTGGSVSTLTIQRTQQEDSAVYLCASSLDTTMDQPQHFGDGTRLSIL.

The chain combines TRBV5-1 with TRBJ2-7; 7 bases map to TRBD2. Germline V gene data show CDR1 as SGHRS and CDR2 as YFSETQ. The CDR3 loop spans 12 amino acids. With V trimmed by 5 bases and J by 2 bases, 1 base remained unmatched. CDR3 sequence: CASSRGAYEQYF. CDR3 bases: TGCGCCAGCAGTCGGGGGGCCTACGAGCAGTACTTC.

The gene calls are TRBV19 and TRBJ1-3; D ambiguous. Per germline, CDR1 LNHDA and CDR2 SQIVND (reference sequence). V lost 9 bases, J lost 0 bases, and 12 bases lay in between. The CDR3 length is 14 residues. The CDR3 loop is CASRREGSGNTIYF. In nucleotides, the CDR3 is TGTGCCAGCCGAAGGGAGGGCTCTGGAAACACCATATATTTT.

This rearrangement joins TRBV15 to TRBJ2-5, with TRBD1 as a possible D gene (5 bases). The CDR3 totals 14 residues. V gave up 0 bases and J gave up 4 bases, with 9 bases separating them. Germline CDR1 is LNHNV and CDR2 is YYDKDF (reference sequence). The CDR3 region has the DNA TGTGCCACCAGCAGAGAACAGGTCGGAGAGACCCAGTACTTC. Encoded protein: CATSREQVGETQYF.

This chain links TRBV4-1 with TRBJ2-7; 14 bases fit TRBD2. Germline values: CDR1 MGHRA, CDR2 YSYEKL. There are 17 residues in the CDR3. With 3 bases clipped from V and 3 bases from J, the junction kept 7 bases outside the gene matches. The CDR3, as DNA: TGCGCCAGCAGCCACCATGAAGGACTAGCGGGAGGCTACGAGCAGTACTTC. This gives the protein CASSHHEGLAGGYEQYF.

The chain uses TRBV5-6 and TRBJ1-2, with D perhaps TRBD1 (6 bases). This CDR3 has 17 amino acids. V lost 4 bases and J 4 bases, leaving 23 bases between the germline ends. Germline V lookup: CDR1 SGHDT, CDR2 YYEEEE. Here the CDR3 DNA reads TGTGCCAGCAGCCCACCGATATCGACAGGCGGGGGCTATGGCTACACCTTC. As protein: CASSPPISTGGGYGYTF.

Here the CDR3 reads CASSLVQNTGELFF. The CDR3 DNA follows: TGTGCCAGCAGCTTAGTCCAGAACACCGGGGAGCTGTTTTTT. This chain uses TRBV11-3 with TRBJ2-2, with D hard to call. Germline V gene sequence: CDR1 SGHNT, CDR2 YENEEA. The CDR3 covers 14 residues. Trimming stripped 1 base from V and 1 base from J, with 4 bases between.

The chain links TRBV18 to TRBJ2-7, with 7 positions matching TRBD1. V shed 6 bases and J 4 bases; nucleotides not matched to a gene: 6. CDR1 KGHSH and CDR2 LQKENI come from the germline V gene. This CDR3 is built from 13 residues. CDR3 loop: CASSRDRAYEQYF. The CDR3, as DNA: TGTGCCAGCTCCCGAGACAGGGCGTACGAGCAGTACTTC.

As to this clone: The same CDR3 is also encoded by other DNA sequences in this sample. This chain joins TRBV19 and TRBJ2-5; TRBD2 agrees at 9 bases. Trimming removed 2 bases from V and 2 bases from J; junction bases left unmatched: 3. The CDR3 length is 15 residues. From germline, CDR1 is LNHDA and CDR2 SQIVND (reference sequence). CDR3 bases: TGTGCCAGTAGTATACTAGCGGGGCGACAAGAGACCCAGTACTTC. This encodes CASSILAGRQETQYF.

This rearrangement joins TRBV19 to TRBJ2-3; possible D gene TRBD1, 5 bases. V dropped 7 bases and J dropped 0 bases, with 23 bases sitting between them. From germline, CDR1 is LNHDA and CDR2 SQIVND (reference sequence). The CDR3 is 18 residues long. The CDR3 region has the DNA TGTGCCAGTACCAAAGGGGCAGTAACCCTCTCTAGCACAGATACGCAGTATTTT. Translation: CASTKGAVTLSSTDTQYF.

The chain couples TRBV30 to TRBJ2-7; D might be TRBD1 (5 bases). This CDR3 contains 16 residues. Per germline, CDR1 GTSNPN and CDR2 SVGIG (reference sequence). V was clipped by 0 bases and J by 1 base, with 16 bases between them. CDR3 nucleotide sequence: TGTGCCTGGAGTGTACGGATTGGGGCGCGATCCTACGAGCAGTACTTC. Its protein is CAWSVRIGARSYEQYF.